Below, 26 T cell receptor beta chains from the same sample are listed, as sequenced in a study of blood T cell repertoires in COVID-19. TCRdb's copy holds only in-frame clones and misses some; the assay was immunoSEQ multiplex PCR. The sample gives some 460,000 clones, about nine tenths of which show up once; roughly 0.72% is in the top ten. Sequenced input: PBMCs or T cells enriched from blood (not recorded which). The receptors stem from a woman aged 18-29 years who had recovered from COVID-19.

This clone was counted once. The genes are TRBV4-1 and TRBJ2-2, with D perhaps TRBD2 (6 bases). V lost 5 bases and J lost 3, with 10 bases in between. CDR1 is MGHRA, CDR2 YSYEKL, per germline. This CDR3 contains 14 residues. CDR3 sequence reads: CASSVWGDTGELFF. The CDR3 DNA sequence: TGCGCCAGCAGCGTTTGGGGGGACACCGGGGAGCTGTTTTTT.

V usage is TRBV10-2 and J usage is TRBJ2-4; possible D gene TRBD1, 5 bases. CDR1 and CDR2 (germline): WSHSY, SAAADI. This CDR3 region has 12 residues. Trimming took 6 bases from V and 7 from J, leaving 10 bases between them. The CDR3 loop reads CASRGQFNIQYF. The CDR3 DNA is TGCGCCAGCAGGGGGCAGTTTAACATTCAGTACTTC.

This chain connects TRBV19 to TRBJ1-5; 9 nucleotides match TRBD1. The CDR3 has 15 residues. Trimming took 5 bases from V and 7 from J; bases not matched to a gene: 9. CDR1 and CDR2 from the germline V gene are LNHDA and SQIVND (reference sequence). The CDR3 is CASSANRDREQPQHF. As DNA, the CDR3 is TGTGCCAGTAGTGCAAACCGGGACAGGGAGCAGCCCCAGCATTTT.

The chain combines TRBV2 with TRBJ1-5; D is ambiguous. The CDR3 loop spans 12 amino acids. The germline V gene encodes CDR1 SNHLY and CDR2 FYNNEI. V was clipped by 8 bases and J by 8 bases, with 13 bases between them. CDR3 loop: CASSGGFEPQHF. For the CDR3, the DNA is TGTGCCAGCTCAGGAGGGTTTGAGCCCCAGCATTTT.

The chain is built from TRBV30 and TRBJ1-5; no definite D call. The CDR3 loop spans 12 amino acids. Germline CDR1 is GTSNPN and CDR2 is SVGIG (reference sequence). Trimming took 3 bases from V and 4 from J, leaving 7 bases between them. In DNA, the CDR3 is TGTGCCTGGAGCCAGAGGAATCAGCCCCAGCATTTT. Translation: CAWSQRNQPQHF.

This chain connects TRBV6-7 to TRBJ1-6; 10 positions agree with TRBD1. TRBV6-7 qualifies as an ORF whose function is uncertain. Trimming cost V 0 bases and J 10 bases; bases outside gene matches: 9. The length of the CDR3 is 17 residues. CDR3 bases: TGTGCCAGCAGTTACTCAGACAGGGGGCGCATCGGATCACCCCTCCACTTT. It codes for CASSYSDRGRIGSPLHF.

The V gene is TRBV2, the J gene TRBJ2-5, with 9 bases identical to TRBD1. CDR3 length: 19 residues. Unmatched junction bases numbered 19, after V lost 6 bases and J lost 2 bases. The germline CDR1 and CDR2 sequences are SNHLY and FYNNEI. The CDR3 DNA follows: TGTGCCAGCAGACTTACCGGGACAGGGAATATCTACTCACAAGAGACCCAGTACTTC. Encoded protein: CASRLTGTGNIYSQETQYF.

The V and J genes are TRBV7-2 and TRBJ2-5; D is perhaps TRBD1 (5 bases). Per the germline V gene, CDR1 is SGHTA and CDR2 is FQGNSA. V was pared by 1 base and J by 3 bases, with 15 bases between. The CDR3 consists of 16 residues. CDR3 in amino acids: CASSLGRSGIEETQYF. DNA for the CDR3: TGTGCCAGCAGCTTAGGAAGGTCAGGGATTGAAGAGACCCAGTACTTC.

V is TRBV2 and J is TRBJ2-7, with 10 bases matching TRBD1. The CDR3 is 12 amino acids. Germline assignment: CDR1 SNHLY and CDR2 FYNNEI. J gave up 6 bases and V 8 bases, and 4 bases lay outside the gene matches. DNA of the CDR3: TGTGCCAGCCGGGACAGGGGCCCCGAGCAGTACTTC. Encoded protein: CASRDRGPEQYF.

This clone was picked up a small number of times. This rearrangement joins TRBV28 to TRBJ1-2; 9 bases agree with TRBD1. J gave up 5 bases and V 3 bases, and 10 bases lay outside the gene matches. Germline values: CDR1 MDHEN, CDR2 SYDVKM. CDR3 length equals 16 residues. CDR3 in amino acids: CASSLGTGTVLYGYTF. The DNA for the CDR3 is TGTGCCAGCAGTTTGGGGACAGGGACGGTGCTTTATGGCTACACCTTC.

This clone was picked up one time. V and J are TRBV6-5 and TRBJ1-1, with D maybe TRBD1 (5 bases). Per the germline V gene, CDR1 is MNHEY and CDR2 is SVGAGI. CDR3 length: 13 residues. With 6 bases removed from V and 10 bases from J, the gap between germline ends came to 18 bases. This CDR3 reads CASSLGGVERAFF. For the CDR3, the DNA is TGTGCCAGCAGCCTGGGGGGAGTGGAGAGAGCTTTCTTT.

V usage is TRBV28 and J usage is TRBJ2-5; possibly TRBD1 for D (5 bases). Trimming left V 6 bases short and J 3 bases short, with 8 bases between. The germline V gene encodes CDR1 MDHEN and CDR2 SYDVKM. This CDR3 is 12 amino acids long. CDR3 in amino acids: CASRVQEETQYF. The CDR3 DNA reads TGTGCCAGCAGGGTACAGGAAGAGACCCAGTACTTC.

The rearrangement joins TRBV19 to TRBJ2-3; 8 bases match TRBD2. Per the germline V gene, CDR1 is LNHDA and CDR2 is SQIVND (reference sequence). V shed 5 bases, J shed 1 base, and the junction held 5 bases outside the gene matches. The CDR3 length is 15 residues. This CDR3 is CASSFLTSGTDTQYF. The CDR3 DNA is TGTGCCAGTAGTTTCCTGACTAGCGGCACAGATACGCAGTATTTT.

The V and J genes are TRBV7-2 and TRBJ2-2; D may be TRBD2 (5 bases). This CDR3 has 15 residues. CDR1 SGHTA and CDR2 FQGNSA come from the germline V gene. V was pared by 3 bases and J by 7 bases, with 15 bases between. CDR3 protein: CASSFMRDKGGELFF. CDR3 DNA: TGTGCCAGCAGCTTTATGAGGGATAAAGGCGGGGAGCTGTTTTTT.

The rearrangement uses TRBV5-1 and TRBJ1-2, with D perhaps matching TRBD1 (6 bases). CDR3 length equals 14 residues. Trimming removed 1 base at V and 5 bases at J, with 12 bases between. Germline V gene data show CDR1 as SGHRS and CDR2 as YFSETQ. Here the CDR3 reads CASSLTDSEYGYTF. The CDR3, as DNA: TGCGCCAGCAGCTTGACGGACAGCGAATATGGCTACACCTTC.

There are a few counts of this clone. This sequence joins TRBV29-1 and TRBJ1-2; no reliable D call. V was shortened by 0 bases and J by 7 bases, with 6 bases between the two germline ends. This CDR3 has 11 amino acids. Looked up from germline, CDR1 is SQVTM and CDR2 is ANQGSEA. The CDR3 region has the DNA TGCAGCGTTGAAGATCGGTCTGGCTACACCTTC. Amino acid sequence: CSVEDRSGYTF. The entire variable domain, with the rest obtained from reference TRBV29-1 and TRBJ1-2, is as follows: SAVISQKPSRDICQRGTSLTIQCQVDSQVTMMFWYRQQPGQSLTLIATANQGSEATYESGFVIDKFPISRPNLTFSTLTVSNMSPEDSSIYLCSVEDRSGYTFGSGTRLTVV.

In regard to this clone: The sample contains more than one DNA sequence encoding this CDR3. CDR3 sequence reads: CASSEKGRGYEQYF. CDR3 in DNA: TGTGCCAGCAGTGAAAAGGGGCGGGGGTACGAGCAGTACTTC. This chain joins TRBV6-1 and TRBJ2-7; 7 bases are a match to TRBD2. CDR3 length: 14 residues. Trimming at V came to 2 bases and at J to 4 bases, leaving 5 bases not matched to a gene. Per germline, CDR1 MNHNS and CDR2 SASEGT.

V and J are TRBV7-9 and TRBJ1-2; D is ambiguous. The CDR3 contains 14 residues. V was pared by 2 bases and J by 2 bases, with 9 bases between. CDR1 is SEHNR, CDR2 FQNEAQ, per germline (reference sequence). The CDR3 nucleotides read TGTGCCAGCAGCTTATCGGGAGGGAACTATGGCTACACCTTC. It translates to CASSLSGGNYGYTF. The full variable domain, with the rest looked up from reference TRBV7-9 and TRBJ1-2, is DTGVSQNPRHKITKRGQNVTFRCDPISEHNRLYWYRQTLGQGPEFLTYFQNEAQLEKSRLLSDRFSAERPKGSFSTLEIQRTEQGDSAMYLCASSLSGGNYGYTFGSGTRLTVV.

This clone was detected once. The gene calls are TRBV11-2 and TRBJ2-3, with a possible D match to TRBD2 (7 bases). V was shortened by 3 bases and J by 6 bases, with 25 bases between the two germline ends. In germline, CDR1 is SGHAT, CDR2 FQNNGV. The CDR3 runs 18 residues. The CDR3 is CASSFPALFRGARDTQYF. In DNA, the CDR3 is TGTGCCAGCAGCTTTCCGGCGCTGTTCCGGGGGGCCAGGGATACGCAGTATTTT.

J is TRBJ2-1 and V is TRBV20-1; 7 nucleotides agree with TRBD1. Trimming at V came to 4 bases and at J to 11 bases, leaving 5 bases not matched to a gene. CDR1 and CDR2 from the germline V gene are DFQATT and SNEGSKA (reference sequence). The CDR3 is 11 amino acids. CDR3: CSAKGQFKQFF. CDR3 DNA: TGCAGTGCTAAGGGACAGTTTAAGCAGTTCTTC.

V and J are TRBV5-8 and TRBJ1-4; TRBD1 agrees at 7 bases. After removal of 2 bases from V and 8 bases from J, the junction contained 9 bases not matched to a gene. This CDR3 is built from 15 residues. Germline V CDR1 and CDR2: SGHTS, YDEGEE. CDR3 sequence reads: CASSLSGTVGEKLFF. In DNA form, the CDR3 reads TGTGCCAGCAGCTTATCCGGGACAGTAGGGGAAAAACTGTTTTTT.

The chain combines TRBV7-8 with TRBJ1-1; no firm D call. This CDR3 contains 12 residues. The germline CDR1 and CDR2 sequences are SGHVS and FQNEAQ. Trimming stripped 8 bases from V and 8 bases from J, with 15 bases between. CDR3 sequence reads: CASGSSRFEAFF. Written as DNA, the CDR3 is TGTGCCAGCGGTTCCAGTCGATTCGAAGCTTTCTTT.

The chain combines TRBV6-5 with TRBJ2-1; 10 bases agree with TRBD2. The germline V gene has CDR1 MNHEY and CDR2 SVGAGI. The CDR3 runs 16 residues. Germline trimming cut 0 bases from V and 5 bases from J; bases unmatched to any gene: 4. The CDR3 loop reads CASSYSAGGSHNEQFF. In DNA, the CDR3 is TGTGCCAGCAGTTACTCAGCGGGGGGGTCCCACAATGAGCAGTTCTTC.

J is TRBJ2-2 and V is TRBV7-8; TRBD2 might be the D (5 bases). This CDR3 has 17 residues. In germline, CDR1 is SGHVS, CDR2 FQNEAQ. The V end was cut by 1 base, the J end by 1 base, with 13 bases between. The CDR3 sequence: CASSLGGLARNTGELFF. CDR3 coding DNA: TGTGCCAGCAGCTTAGGTGGGCTAGCTAGGAACACCGGGGAGCTGTTTTTT.

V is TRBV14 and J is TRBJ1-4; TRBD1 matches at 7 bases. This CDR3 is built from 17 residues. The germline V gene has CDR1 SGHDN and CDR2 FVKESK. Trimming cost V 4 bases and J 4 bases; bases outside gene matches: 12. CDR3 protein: CASSRRWRDSLNEKLFF. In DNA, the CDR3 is TGTGCCAGCAGCCGAAGATGGAGGGACAGCCTTAATGAAAAACTGTTTTTT. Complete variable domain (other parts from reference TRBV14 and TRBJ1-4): EAGVTQFPSHSVIEKGQTVTLRCDPISGHDNLYWYRRVMGKEIKFLLHFVKESKQDESGMPNNRFLAERTGGTYSTLKVQPAELEDSGVYFCASSRRWRDSLNEKLFFGSGTQLSVL.

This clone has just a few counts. CDR3: CASREDRASNQPQHF. Written as DNA, the CDR3 is TGTGCCAGCAGGGAGGACAGGGCGAGCAATCAGCCCCAGCATTTT. The chain couples TRBV2 to TRBJ1-5, with 8 positions matching TRBD1. V lost 6 bases to trimming and J lost 1 base; unmatched junction nucleotides: 5. CDR1 and CDR2 (germline): SNHLY, FYNNEI. CDR3 size: 15 residues.